These T cell receptor beta chains were read from a single sample in a study of technical replicates of blood from a handful of donors. Method: immunoSEQ multiplex PCR; TCRdb's copy keeps in-frame clones and lacks some. The sample holds 65,000 to 80,000 clones, about 97% seen once. Sequenced material: T cells isolated from PBMCs. The receptors originated from a human donor in good health. The CDR3 runs from the conserved cysteine through the conserved F or W. The D gene is left open where the match is weak. Size tells how often a clone was seen (once, few, many) or the class of an expanded clone, and some rows leave it out.

j_call clone_size v_call cdr3_length d_call cdr3_aa cdr3_nt
TRBJ2-3 . TRBV30 15 TRBD1 CAWSVYAQGADTQYF TGTGCCTGGAGTGTTTATGCGCAGGGGGCAGATACGCAGTATTTT
TRBJ2-1 . TRBV18 15 . CASSPGQSTYNEQFF TGTGCCAGCTCACCAGGACAGAGTACCTACAATGAGCAGTTCTTC
TRBJ2-1 . TRBV19 15 TRBD2 CASSPGLASMTEQFF TGTGCCAGTAGTCCCGGACTAGCATCAATGACTGAGCAGTTCTTC
TRBJ2-3 . TRBV2 14 TRBD2 CARVRGLAEDTQYF TGTGCCAGGGTACGGGGACTAGCGGAAGATACGCAGTATTTT
TRBJ2-3 . TRBV5-6 15 . CASREQGRGTDTQYF TGTGCCAGCAGAGAACAGGGCCGGGGCACAGATACGCAGTATTTT
TRBJ2-1 . TRBV6-6 12 TRBD1 CASSRQGNEQFF TGTGCCAGCAGTAGACAGGGCAATGAGCAGTTCTTC
TRBJ2-7 . TRBV4-1 14 . CASSQGGGSYEQYF TGCGCCAGCAGCCAAGGAGGCGGCTCCTACGAGCAGTACTTC
TRBJ2-7 . TRBV11-3 16 TRBD2 CASSSILAGFHYEQYF TGTGCCAGCAGCTCGATACTAGCGGGGTTTCACTACGAGCAGTACTTC
TRBJ2-7 . TRBV7-8 14 . CASPPETGSYEQYF TGTGCCAGCCCTCCCGAGACTGGTTCCTACGAGCAGTACTTC
TRBJ2-7 . TRBV27 14 TRBD2 CASRMRLAGGEQYF TGTGCCAGCAGGATGAGGCTAGCGGGAGGCGAGCAGTACTTC
TRBJ1-2 . TRBV21-1 15 . CASSSRGQSSYGYTF TGTGCCAGCAGCAGCAGGGGACAGTCCTCCTATGGCTACACCTTC
TRBJ2-2 . TRBV7-3 13 . CASSLLNTGELFF TGTGCCAGCAGCCTCTTAAACACCGGGGAGCTGTTTTTT
TRBJ2-7 once TRBV7-2 18 . CASSLPGTPTRYSYEQYF TGTGCCAGCAGCTTACCCGGGACTCCAACAAGATATTCCTACGAGCAGTACTTC
TRBJ2-1 . TRBV7-9 13 . CASSLQDANEQFF TGTGCCAGCAGCTTACAGGATGCCAATGAGCAGTTCTTC
TRBJ2-7 . TRBV28 17 . CASSFFFMVAEASEQYF TGTGCCAGCAGTTTCTTTTTTATGGTAGCAGAGGCCTCCGAGCAGTACTTC
TRBJ1-5 . TRBV11-3 17 . CASSLGLGGVSNQPQHF TGTGCCAGCAGCTTAGGCCTGGGGGGAGTTAGCAATCAGCCCCAGCATTTT
TRBJ1-5 . TRBV19 14 TRBD1 CASSIGQGHQPQHF TGTGCCAGTAGTATAGGACAGGGCCACCAGCCCCAGCATTTT
TRBJ2-7 once TRBV10-3 14 TRBD1 CASETGTGGYEQYF TGTGCCTCCGAAACCGGGACAGGAGGTTACGAGCAGTACTTC
TRBJ1-5 . TRBV11-3 12 . CASSFGNQPQHF TGTGCCAGCAGCTTCGGCAATCAGCCCCAGCATTTT
TRBJ2-2 . TRBV6-5 14 . CASEAFRNTGELFF TGTGCCAGCGAGGCGTTTCGAAACACCGGGGAGCTGTTTTTT
TRBJ2-3 . TRBV14 12 . CASRRGGDTQYF TGTGCCAGCAGAAGGGGTGGGGATACGCAGTATTTT
TRBJ2-1 . TRBV5-6 13 . CASSFRTEAEQFF TGTGCCAGCAGCTTCCGGACGGAGGCGGAGCAGTTCTTC
TRBJ2-5 . TRBV9 15 . CASSVGGDRQETQYF TGTGCCAGCAGCGTAGGGGGCGACAGACAAGAGACCCAGTACTTC
TRBJ2-2 . TRBV9 16 TRBD2 CASSVDIAGGPGELFF TGTGCCAGCAGCGTAGATATAGCGGGAGGGCCCGGGGAGCTGTTTTTT
TRBJ2-3 . TRBV4-3 18 TRBD2 CASSQDWRVAGSTDTQYF TGCGCCAGCAGCCAAGATTGGAGAGTAGCGGGATCCACAGATACGCAGTATTTT
TRBJ2-1 . TRBV6-4 16 TRBD2 CASSDSPGLAGGEQFF TGTGCCAGCAGTGACTCGCCGGGACTAGCGGGAGGTGAGCAGTTCTTC
TRBJ1-1 once TRBV30 12 . CAWSVTGTEAFF TGTGCCTGGAGTGTCACAGGGACTGAAGCTTTCTTT
TRBJ1-2 . TRBV18 15 TRBD1 CASSPSTRTGGGYTF TGTGCCAGCTCACCATCCACCCGGACAGGGGGTGGCTACACCTTC
TRBJ1-3 . TRBV7-6 17 . CASSPSGRGSSGNTIYF TGTGCCAGCAGCCCCTCCGGCAGGGGAAGCTCTGGAAACACCATATATTTT
TRBJ1-4 . TRBV19 15 . CASSIDSALKEKLFF TGTGCCAGTAGTATTGACAGCGCTTTAAAAGAAAAACTGTTTTTT